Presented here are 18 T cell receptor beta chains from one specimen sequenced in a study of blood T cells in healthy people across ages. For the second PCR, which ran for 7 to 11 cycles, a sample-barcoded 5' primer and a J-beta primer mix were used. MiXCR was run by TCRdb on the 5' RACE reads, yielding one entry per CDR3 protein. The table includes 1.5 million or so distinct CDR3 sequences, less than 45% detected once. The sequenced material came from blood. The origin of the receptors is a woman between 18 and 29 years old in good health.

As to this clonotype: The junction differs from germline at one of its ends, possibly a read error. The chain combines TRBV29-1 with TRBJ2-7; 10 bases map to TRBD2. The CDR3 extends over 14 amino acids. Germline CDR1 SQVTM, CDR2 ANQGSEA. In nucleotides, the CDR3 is TGCAGCGGTGAAGCTAGCGGGAGCTCCTACGAGCAGTACTTC. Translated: CSGEASGSSYEQYF.

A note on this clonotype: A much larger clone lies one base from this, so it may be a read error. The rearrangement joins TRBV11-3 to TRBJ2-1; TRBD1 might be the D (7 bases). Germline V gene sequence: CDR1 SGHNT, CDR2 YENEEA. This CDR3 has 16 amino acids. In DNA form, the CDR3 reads TGTGCCAGCAGCAAGGCGGGGACAGCGTCCTACAGTGAGCAGTTCTTC. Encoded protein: CASSKAGTASYSEQFF.

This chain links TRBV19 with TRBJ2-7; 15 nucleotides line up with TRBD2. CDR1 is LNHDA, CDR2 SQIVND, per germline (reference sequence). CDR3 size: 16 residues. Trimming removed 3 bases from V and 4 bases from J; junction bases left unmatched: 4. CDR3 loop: CASSMGLAGGSYEQYF. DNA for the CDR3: TGTGCCAGTAGTATGGGACTAGCGGGGGGATCATACGAGCAGTACTTC.

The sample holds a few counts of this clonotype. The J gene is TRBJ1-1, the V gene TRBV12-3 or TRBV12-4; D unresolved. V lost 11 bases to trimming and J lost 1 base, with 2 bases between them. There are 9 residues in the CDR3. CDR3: CARNTEAFF. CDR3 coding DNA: TGTGCCCGGAACACTGAAGCTTTCTTT.

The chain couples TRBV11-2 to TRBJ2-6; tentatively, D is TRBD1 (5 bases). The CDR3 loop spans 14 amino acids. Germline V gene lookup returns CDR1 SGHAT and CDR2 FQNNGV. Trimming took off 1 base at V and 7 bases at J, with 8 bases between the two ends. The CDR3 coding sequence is TGTGCCAGCAGCTTAGCGCAGGGCGCCAACGTCCTGACTTTC. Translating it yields CASSLAQGANVLTF.

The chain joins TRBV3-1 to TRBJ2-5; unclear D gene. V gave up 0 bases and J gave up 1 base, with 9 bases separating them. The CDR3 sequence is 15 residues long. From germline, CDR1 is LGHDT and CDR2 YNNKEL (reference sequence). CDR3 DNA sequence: TGTGCCAGCAGCCAAGATCCGACGGCCCAAGAGACCCAGTACTTC. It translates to CASSQDPTAQETQYF.

The CDR3 DNA reads as TGTGCCAGCAGCTCCCATGATAGCGGGGAGAGGGAGCAGTACTTC. It yields the protein CASSSHDSGEREQYF. The rearrangement joins TRBV7-8 to TRBJ2-7, with 8 positions matching TRBD2. V lost 4 bases and J lost 7; bases outside the gene matches: 12. Germline CDR1 SGHVS, CDR2 FQNEAQ. There are 15 residues in the CDR3. Full variable domain (rest looked up from reference TRBV7-8 and TRBJ2-7): GAGVSQSPRYKVAKRGQDVALRCDPISGHVSLFWYQQALGQGPEFLTYFQNEAQLDKSGLPSDRFFAERPEGSVSTLKIQRTQQEDSAVYLCASSSHDSGEREQYFGPGTRLTVT.

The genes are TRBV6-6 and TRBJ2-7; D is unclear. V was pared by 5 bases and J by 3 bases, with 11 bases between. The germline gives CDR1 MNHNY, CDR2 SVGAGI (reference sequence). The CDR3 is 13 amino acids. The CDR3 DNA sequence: TGTGCCAGCAGTGACGGCACCCACTACGAGCAGTACTTC. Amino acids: CASSDGTHYEQYF.

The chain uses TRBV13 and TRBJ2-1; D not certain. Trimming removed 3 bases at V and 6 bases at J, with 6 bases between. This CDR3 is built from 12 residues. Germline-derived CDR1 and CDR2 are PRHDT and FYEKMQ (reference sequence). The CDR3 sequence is CASSFKVNEQFF. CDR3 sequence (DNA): TGTGCCAGCAGCTTCAAAGTCAATGAGCAGTTCTTC. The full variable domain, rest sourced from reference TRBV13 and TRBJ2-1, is AAGVIQSPRHLIKEKRETATLKCYPIPRHDTVYWYQQGPGQDPQFLISFYEKMQSDKGSIPDRFSAQQFSDYHSELNMSSLELGDSALYFCASSFKVNEQFFGPGTRLTVL.

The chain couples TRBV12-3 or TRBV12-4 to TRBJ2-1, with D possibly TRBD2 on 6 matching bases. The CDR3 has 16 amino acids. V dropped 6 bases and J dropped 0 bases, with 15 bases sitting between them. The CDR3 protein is CASSKGGRGSYNEQFF. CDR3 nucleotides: TGTGCCAGCAGCAAAGGAGGGCGTGGCTCCTACAATGAGCAGTTCTTC.

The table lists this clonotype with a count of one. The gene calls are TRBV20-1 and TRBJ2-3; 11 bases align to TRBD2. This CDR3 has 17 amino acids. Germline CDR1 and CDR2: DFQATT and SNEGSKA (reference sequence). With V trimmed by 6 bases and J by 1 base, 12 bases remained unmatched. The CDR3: CSALKPLAGGGTDTQYF. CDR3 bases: TGCAGTGCCCTCAAACCCTTAGCGGGGGGGGGCACAGATACGCAGTATTTT.

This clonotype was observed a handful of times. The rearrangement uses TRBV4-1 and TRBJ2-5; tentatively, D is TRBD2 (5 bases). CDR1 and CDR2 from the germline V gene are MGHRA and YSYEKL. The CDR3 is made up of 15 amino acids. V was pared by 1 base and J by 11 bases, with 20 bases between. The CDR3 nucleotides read TGCGCCAGCAGCCAAGTGGTACGGCGCCTTGGGGAGCAGTACTTC. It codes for CASSQVVRRLGEQYF.

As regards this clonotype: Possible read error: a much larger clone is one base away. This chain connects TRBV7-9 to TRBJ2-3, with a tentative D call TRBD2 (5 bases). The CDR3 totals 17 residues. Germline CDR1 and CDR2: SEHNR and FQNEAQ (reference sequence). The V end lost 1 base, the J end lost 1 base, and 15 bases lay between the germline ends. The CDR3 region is CASSLGQAESRTDTQYF. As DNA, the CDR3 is TGTGCCAGCAGCTTAGGTCAAGCGGAATCTCGCACAGATACGCAGTATTTT.

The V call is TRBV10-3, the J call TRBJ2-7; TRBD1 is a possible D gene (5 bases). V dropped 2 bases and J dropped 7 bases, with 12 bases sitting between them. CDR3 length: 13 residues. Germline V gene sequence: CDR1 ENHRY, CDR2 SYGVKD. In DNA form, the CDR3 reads TGTGCCATCAGTGAGAGGGTTCAGGGAGAGCAGTACTTC. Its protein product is CAISERVQGEQYF.

In DNA form, the CDR3 reads TGCAGTGCTTCCCGGCCCTTGACTAGCCTACCCTACAATGAGCAGTTCTTC. As protein: CSASRPLTSLPYNEQFF. This rearrangement joins TRBV20-1 to TRBJ2-1; 7 positions agree with TRBD2. Per germline, CDR1 DFQATT and CDR2 SNEGSKA (reference sequence). The CDR3 length is 17 residues. Trimming removed 5 bases from V and 2 bases from J; junction bases left unmatched: 15.

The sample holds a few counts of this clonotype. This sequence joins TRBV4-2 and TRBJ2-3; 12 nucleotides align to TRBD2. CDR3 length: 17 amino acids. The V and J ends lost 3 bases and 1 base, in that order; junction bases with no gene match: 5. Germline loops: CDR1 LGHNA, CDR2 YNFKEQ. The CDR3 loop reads CASSHELAGGGTDTQYF. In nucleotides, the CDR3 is TGTGCCAGCAGCCACGAGCTAGCGGGAGGGGGCACAGATACGCAGTATTTT.

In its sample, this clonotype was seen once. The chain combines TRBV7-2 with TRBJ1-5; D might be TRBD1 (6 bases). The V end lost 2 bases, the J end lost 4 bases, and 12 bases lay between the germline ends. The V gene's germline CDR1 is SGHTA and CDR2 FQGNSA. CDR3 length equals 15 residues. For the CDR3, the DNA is TGTGCCAGCAGCTTAAGGGGGGGGGCTAATCAGCCCCAGCATTTT. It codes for CASSLRGGANQPQHF.

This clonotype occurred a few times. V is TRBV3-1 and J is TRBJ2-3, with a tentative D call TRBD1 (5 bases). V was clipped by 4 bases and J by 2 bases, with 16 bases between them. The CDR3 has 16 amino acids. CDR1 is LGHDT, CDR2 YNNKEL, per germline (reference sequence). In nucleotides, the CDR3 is TGTGCCAGCAGCCCGCTCGGGCAGGGCCCCACAGATACGCAGTATTTT. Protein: CASSPLGQGPTDTQYF.